This T cell receptor (beta chain) was identified during a study of cytomegalovirus exposure and HLA in healthy donors. Study information: There were some 81 million unique TCRs (from HLA-typed donors) in an early data release.

PCR used 60 Vbeta primers and 13 Jbeta primers. The protocol was immunoSEQ multiplex PCR, while the TCRdb copy is restricted to in-frame clones and leaves out a portion. The data contain some 120,000 clones, 80% of them singletons. The sample holds a few counts of this clone. Antigen: not known. Study findings and constraints: Rare TCR sequences dominated, though some public TCRs recurred in many donors. Earlier analysis found most TCR beta V segments productive about 87% or about 30% of the time.

This clonotype originated in a man in his thirties or forties in good health and CMV-seropositive. The sequenced material came from PBMCs.

CDR3 in amino acids: CASSPRYGQGLHENTEAFF. Written as DNA, the CDR3 is TGTGCCAGTAGTCCCAGGTACGGACAGGGCCTGCATGAGAACACTGAAGCTTTCTTT. The chain recombines TRBV19 with TRBJ1-1; 8 bases are a match to TRBD1. The germline V gene encodes CDR1 LNHDA and CDR2 SQIVND (reference sequence). There are 19 residues in the CDR3. Trimming cost V 5 bases and J 1 base; bases outside gene matches: 18.